These 20 T cell receptor beta chains were sequenced from one sample in a study of CD8+ T cells in alopecia areata. As the sequencing template, cDNA was produced by extracting RNA and reverse transcribing it. Here immunoSEQ multiplex PCR was the method, and the copy in TCRdb shows in-frame clones only, minus some. The sample lists some 200,000 clones, 50% to 75% seen once, with about 15% in the top ten. Sequences were derived from CD4+ T cells sorted from blood, sampled at week 0. The source is a human donor with alopecia areata.

The chain combines TRBV27 with TRBJ2-7, with TRBD1 matching over 9 bases. Losses at the gene ends were 5 bases for V and 4 bases for J; bases not matched to a gene: 6. Germline loops: CDR1 MNHEY, CDR2 SMNVEV (reference sequence). The CDR3 length is 14 residues. Here the CDR3 reads CASSLQGAGYEQYF. The CDR3 nucleotides read TGTGCCAGCAGTCTACAGGGGGCGGGGTACGAGCAGTACTTC.

This clone was recorded a few times. The same CDR3 is also encoded by other DNA sequences in this sample. The genes are TRBV29-1 and TRBJ2-5, with D perhaps TRBD1 (6 bases). The length of the CDR3 is 12 residues. Germline V lookup: CDR1 SQVTM, CDR2 ANQGSEA. V lost 4 bases and J lost 2, with 8 bases in between. The CDR3, as DNA: TGCAGCGTTGCGACAGGACAAGAGACCCAGTACTTC. Its protein product is CSVATGQETQYF.

This clone was counted only a few times. This chain links TRBV14 with TRBJ1-4; no clear D. V gave up 4 bases and J gave up 8 bases, with 17 bases separating them. From germline, CDR1 is SGHDN and CDR2 FVKESK. The CDR3 contains 15 residues. CDR3 sequence (DNA): TGTGCCAGCAGCCGTCTCGGCCCGGTGGGGGAAAAACTGTTTTTT. Translation gives CASSRLGPVGEKLFF.

This clone was seen once. The V gene is TRBV4-1, the J gene TRBJ1-6; unclear D gene. This CDR3 is 16 amino acids long. The germline CDR1 and CDR2 sequences are MGHRA and YSYEKL. V was shortened by 0 bases and J by 6 bases, with 12 bases between the two germline ends. CDR3 coding DNA: TGCGCCAGCAGCCAAGATCCTTGGGTATCTAATTCACCCCTCCACTTT. Protein product: CASSQDPWVSNSPLHF.

V is TRBV5-1 and J is TRBJ1-1, with D perhaps TRBD1 (6 bases). V gave up 2 bases and J gave up 3 bases, with 14 bases separating them. This CDR3 is 15 amino acids long. The germline V gene encodes CDR1 SGHRS and CDR2 YFSETQ. The CDR3 sequence is CASSLQGVADTEAFF. CDR3 bases: TGCGCCAGCAGCTTACAGGGAGTTGCGGACACTGAAGCTTTCTTT.

The V call is TRBV19, the J call TRBJ1-2; the match to TRBD1 covers 8 bases. From germline, CDR1 is LNHDA and CDR2 SQIVND (reference sequence). V was pared by 5 bases and J by 5 bases, with 4 bases of the junction left unmatched. This CDR3 has 13 residues. The CDR3 bases are TGTGCCAGTAGTCGCGACAGGGGATATGGCTACACCTTC. Protein product: CASSRDRGYGYTF.

This clone was detected only a few times. The sample contains more than one DNA sequence encoding this CDR3. The chain recombines TRBV29-1 with TRBJ2-7, with D perhaps TRBD1 (6 bases). CDR3 length: 12 amino acids. Trimming removed 6 bases from V and 0 bases from J, with 9 bases in between. Germline V CDR1 and CDR2: SQVTM, ANQGSEA. CDR3 loop: CSVRDTSYEQYF. The CDR3 DNA reads TGCAGCGTCCGGGACACCTCCTACGAGCAGTACTTC.

This chain links TRBV29-1 with TRBJ2-7, with 10 bases matching TRBD2. CDR1 SQVTM and CDR2 ANQGSEA come from the germline V gene. The V gene end was trimmed by 0 bases and the J gene end by 0 bases; junction bases not matched to a gene: 8. The CDR3 runs 17 residues. CDR3 residues: CSVEEVASGGSSYEQYF. The CDR3 nucleotides are TGCAGCGTTGAAGAGGTGGCTAGCGGGGGAAGCTCCTACGAGCAGTACTTC.

V is TRBV11-3 and J is TRBJ2-3; 9 nucleotides match TRBD1. This CDR3 contains 16 residues. The J segment lost 0 bases and the V segment lost 3 bases, leaving 4 bases of the junction unmatched. Germline V CDR1 and CDR2: SGHNT, YENEEA. In DNA form, the CDR3 reads TGTGCCAGCAGCTTCTCCGGGACAGGGAGCACAGATACGCAGTATTTT. Translating gives CASSFSGTGSTDTQYF.

V and J are TRBV6-1 and TRBJ1-4, with D perhaps matching TRBD1 (6 bases). Germline V gene lookup returns CDR1 MNHNS and CDR2 SASEGT. Trimming removed 3 bases from V and 14 bases from J, with 13 bases in between. This CDR3 spans 12 amino acids. CDR3 amino acids: CASSEGTRRLFF. DNA for the CDR3: TGTGCCAGCAGTGAGGGGACAAGGCGGCTGTTTTTT.

The chain couples TRBV27 to TRBJ1-6; D unresolved. CDR3 length: 14 residues. The germline CDR1 and CDR2 sequences are MNHEY and SMNVEV (reference sequence). V was shortened by 2 bases and J by 8 bases, with 10 bases between the two germline ends. The CDR3 nucleotides read TGTGCCAGCAGTTTAATCGGAACGGATTCACCCCTCCACTTT. Protein product: CASSLIGTDSPLHF.

The chain carries TRBV2 and TRBJ2-3; the D gene is possibly TRBD2 (6 bases). Germline CDR1 is SNHLY and CDR2 is FYNNEI. The CDR3 loop spans 15 amino acids. Deletions cut 2 bases from V and 6 bases from J, with 15 bases between. The CDR3 loop reads CASSERAGGWDTQYF. The CDR3 DNA follows: TGTGCCAGCAGTGAACGAGCCGGGGGTTGGGATACGCAGTATTTT.

V is TRBV4-2 and J is TRBJ1-1; 8 positions agree with TRBD1. With V trimmed by 0 bases and J by 5 bases, 8 bases remained unmatched. This CDR3 spans 16 amino acids. CDR1 and CDR2 from the germline V gene are LGHNA and YNFKEQ. The CDR3 protein is CASSQERGTGATEAFF. CDR3 nucleotides: TGTGCCAGCAGCCAAGAAAGAGGGACAGGTGCTACTGAAGCTTTCTTT.

This clone showed up just a few times. The chain uses TRBV7-9 and TRBJ2-2; 9 bases are shared with TRBD1. CDR1 and CDR2 (germline): SEHNR, FQNEAQ (reference sequence). Germline trimming cut 3 bases from V and 7 bases from J; bases unmatched to any gene: 6. This CDR3 is 15 amino acids long. In nucleotides, the CDR3 is TGTGCCAGCAGCTTGGAACAGGGGGCTGGCGGGGAGCTGTTTTTT. It encodes CASSLEQGAGGELFF.

This chain connects TRBV6-1 to TRBJ1-6; a weak D match, TRBD1 (5 bases). CDR1 and CDR2 from the germline V gene are MNHNS and SASEGT. V lost 7 bases, J lost 8 bases, and 12 bases lay in between. The CDR3 has 13 amino acids. This CDR3 is CASKGEGDSPLHF. CDR3 DNA sequence: TGTGCCAGCAAAGGGGAAGGGGATTCACCCCTCCACTTT.

This chain links TRBV19 with TRBJ2-2, with TRBD2 as a possible D gene (6 bases). Trimming removed 1 base from V and 7 bases from J, with 13 bases in between. The germline V gene encodes CDR1 LNHDA and CDR2 SQIVND (reference sequence). This CDR3 is 15 amino acids long. The CDR3 DNA is TGTGCCAGTAGTATAGTTCCCGGGGGAGGCGGGGAGCTGTTTTTT. Residues: CASSIVPGGGGELFF.

The CDR3 nucleotides are TGTGCCTGGAAGGGTACGAACACTGAAGCTTTCTTT. This sequence encodes CAWKGTNTEAFF. The genes are TRBV30 and TRBJ1-1; no clear D. Germline CDR1 GTSNPN, CDR2 SVGIG (reference sequence). V was pared by 4 bases and J by 1 base, with 7 bases between. This CDR3 is 12 amino acids long.

V is TRBV29-1 and J is TRBJ2-7; 7 nucleotides agree with TRBD1. V was clipped by 6 bases and J by 2 bases; unmatched bases: 7. The CDR3 contains 13 residues. Germline CDR1 SQVTM, CDR2 ANQGSEA. The CDR3: CSVLGQLTYEQYF. The DNA for the CDR3 is TGCAGCGTCCTGGGACAGTTAACCTACGAGCAGTACTTC.

This clone was recorded many times. V usage is TRBV6-6 and J usage is TRBJ2-1; D might be TRBD2 (6 bases). CDR3 length: 15 amino acids. CDR1 MNHNY and CDR2 SVGAGI come from the germline V gene (reference sequence). V gave up 2 bases and J gave up 5 bases, with 13 bases separating them. CDR3 coding DNA: TGTGCCAGCAGTTACCTGCGGGACCCAAACAATGAGCAGTTCTTC. Residues: CASSYLRDPNNEQFF.

The chain employs TRBV27 and TRBJ2-7; the D is unclear. The germline V gene has CDR1 MNHEY and CDR2 SMNVEV (reference sequence). The V and J ends lost 10 bases and 2 bases respectively, with 33 bases between them. This CDR3 has 19 amino acids. In DNA, the CDR3 is TGTGCCACCTGGCTCTTAGGACCCCCCCGCCAAACCCTCACCTACGAGCAGTACTTC. Amino acids: CATWLLGPPRQTLTYEQYF.